These 25 T cell receptor beta chains originate from one sample sequenced in a study of T cell responses to AZD1222 COVID-19 vaccine. TCRdb keeps only in-frame clones here, not all; method: immunoSEQ multiplex PCR. The top ten hold 25% to 30% of the sample, which has around 180,000 clones, 88% seen once. This specimen consisted of peripheral blood, obtained 28 days after the second AZD1222 dose. These TCRs come from an adult who received the AZD1222 COVID-19 vaccine.

V and J are TRBV5-6 and TRBJ2-7; D is unresolved. Germline CDR1 and CDR2: SGHDT and YYEEEE. V was cut by 0 bases and J by 5 bases, with 27 bases left in between. The CDR3 is 19 amino acids. CDR3 sequence: CASSLARLWRSGWSNEQYF. CDR3 sequence (DNA): TGTGCCAGCAGCTTGGCCAGGCTTTGGCGGTCCGGTTGGTCCAACGAGCAGTACTTC.

The chain couples TRBV4-3 to TRBJ1-1; D is unresolved. The CDR3 length is 13 residues. Germline V gene data show CDR1 as LGHNA and CDR2 as YSLEER. V was shortened by 0 bases and J by 4 bases, with 6 bases between the two germline ends. The CDR3 loop is CASSQEDRTEAFF. In nucleotides, the CDR3 is TGCGCCAGCAGCCAAGAGGATCGCACTGAAGCTTTCTTT.

CDR3 sequence reads: CASSSLGQGTEQYF. The CDR3 nucleotides are TGCGCCAGCAGCTCGTTGGGACAGGGGACCGAGCAGTACTTC. The V and J genes are TRBV5-1 and TRBJ2-7; 10 positions match TRBD1. The ends lost 3 bases at V and 6 bases at J; junction bases unmatched: 6. The germline CDR1 and CDR2 sequences are SGHRS and YFSETQ. The CDR3 extends over 14 amino acids.

The J gene is TRBJ2-2, the V gene TRBV25-1, with D possibly being TRBD1 (5 bases). The CDR3 length is 13 residues. V was clipped by 6 bases and J by 3 bases, with 8 bases between them. Germline V gene data show CDR1 as MGHDK and CDR2 as SYGVNS. CDR3 sequence: CASRVGDTGELFF. The CDR3 nucleotides read TGTGCCAGCAGGGTAGGGGACACCGGGGAGCTGTTTTTT.

This clone has more than one count but fewer than ten. This CDR3 reads CATSSTMGGAQPQHF. CDR3 sequence (DNA): TGTGCCACCAGCAGTACAATGGGTGGGGCTCAGCCCCAGCATTTT. V is TRBV15 and J is TRBJ1-5, with D perhaps matching TRBD1 (5 bases). The CDR3 length is 15 residues. Trimming shortened V by 3 bases and J by 6 bases, and 15 bases separated the two germline ends. Per germline, CDR1 LNHNV and CDR2 YYDKDF (reference sequence).

The count of this clone is one. The genes are TRBV13 and TRBJ2-3; TRBD1 matches at 10 bases. Germline CDR1 is PRHDT and CDR2 is FYEKMQ (reference sequence). This CDR3 is built from 14 residues. Trimming at V came to 7 bases and at J to 4 bases, leaving 5 bases not matched to a gene. Here the CDR3 DNA reads TGTGCCAGCAACCGACAGGGGGCCGCAGATACGCAGTATTTT. Protein: CASNRQGAADTQYF.

Here the CDR3 reads CASTLDRGNEKLFF. CDR3 bases: TGTGCCAGCACCCTCGACAGGGGAAATGAAAAACTGTTTTTT. V is TRBV28 and J is TRBJ1-4, with 8 bases lining up with TRBD1. V gave up 7 bases and J gave up 5 bases; unmatched junction bases: 6. The CDR3 loop spans 14 amino acids. The V gene's germline CDR1 is MDHEN and CDR2 SYDVKM. Supplemented by reference TRBV28 and TRBJ1-4, the full variable domain reads DVKVTQSSRYLVKRTGEKVFLECVQDMDHENMFWYRQDPGLGLRLIYFSYDVKMKEKGDIPEGYSVSREKKERFSLILESASTNQTSMYLCASTLDRGNEKLFFGSGTQLSVL.

This chain links TRBV12-3 or TRBV12-4 with TRBJ2-7; the D gene is possibly TRBD1 (6 bases). This CDR3 is 12 amino acids long. Trimming left V 7 bases short and J 7 bases short, with 14 bases between. The CDR3 is CASTPTGREQYF. CDR3 coding DNA: TGTGCCAGCACCCCGACAGGTCGGGAGCAGTACTTC.

The chain carries TRBV3-1 (or the pseudogene TRBV3-2) and TRBJ2-1; D may be TRBD1 (5 bases). Germline loops: CDR1 LGHDT, CDR2 YNNKEL (reference sequence). The CDR3 consists of 14 residues. V lost 4 bases, J lost 9 bases, and 16 bases lay in between. The CDR3 region is CASSRSVDRGEQFF. The CDR3 region has the DNA TGTGCCAGCAGCCGGTCGGTTGATAGGGGTGAGCAGTTCTTC.

The chain joins TRBV24-1 to TRBJ2-7; D not resolved. Germline V gives CDR1 KGHDR, CDR2 SFDVKD. V was clipped by 9 bases and J by 8 bases, with 19 bases between them. The CDR3 spans 13 residues. The CDR3 protein is CATSRPGDVKQYF. The DNA for the CDR3 is TGTGCCACCTCGCGTCCAGGAGACGTGAAGCAGTACTTC.

The V call is TRBV30, the J call TRBJ2-5; D perhaps matches TRBD1 (6 bases). From germline, CDR1 is GTSNPN and CDR2 SVGIG (reference sequence). Trimming removed 3 bases at V and 5 bases at J, with 13 bases between. The CDR3 spans 13 residues. In nucleotides, the CDR3 is TGTGCCTGGAGGGGGGCCCTGCGGGAGACCCAGTACTTC. Protein: CAWRGALRETQYF.

Concerning this clone: The same CDR3 is also encoded by other DNA sequences in this sample. The chain carries TRBV9 and TRBJ2-2; 11 bases map to TRBD2. Germline V gene data show CDR1 as SGDLS and CDR2 as YYNGEE. V shed 0 bases, J shed 0 bases, and the junction held 4 bases outside the gene matches. The CDR3 runs to 18 residues. The CDR3 DNA sequence: TGTGCCAGCAGCGTAGCTACTAGCGGGAGAACGAACACCGGGGAGCTGTTTTTT. This translates into CASSVATSGRTNTGELFF. The variable domain in full, with the rest retrieved from reference TRBV9 and TRBJ2-2, is DSGVTQTPKHLITATGQRVTLRCSPRSGDLSVYWYQQSLDQGLQFLIQYYNGEERAKGNILERFSAQQFPDLHSELNLSSLELGDSALYFCASSVATSGRTNTGELFFGEGSRLTVL.

This clone came up a few times. This rearrangement joins TRBV5-1 to TRBJ1-1; no clear D. V shed 1 base and J shed 5 bases, with 15 bases lying between them. The CDR3 length is 15 residues. The V gene's germline CDR1 is SGHRS and CDR2 YFSETQ. The CDR3 here is CASSLRPREGTEAFF. DNA of the CDR3: TGCGCCAGCAGCTTGAGACCGAGAGAAGGGACTGAAGCTTTCTTT. The variable domain in full, completed from reference TRBV5-1 and TRBJ1-1, reads KAGVTQTPRYLIKTRGQQVTLSCSPISGHRSVSWYQQTPGQGLQFLFEYFSETQRNKGNFPGRFSGRQFSNSRSEMNVSTLELGDSALYLCASSLRPREGTEAFFGQGTRLTVV.

V is TRBV12-3 or TRBV12-4 and J is TRBJ1-4; no firm D call. The CDR3 is 13 residues long. V shed 5 bases and J shed 6 bases, with 10 bases lying between them. The CDR3, as DNA: TGTGCCAGCAGTACGGGCGCGGATGAAAAACTGTTTTTT. Its translation: CASSTGADEKLFF.

The genes are TRBV28 and TRBJ1-1; no reliable D call. CDR1 is MDHEN, CDR2 SYDVKM, per germline. This CDR3 has 11 amino acids. Trimming took off 10 bases at V and 4 bases at J, with 10 bases between the two ends. The CDR3 is CATFVLTEAFF. CDR3 sequence (DNA): TGTGCCACCTTCGTCCTCACTGAAGCTTTCTTT. The full variable domain, in which reference TRBV28 and TRBJ1-1 provide the parts outside the CDR3, is DVKVTQSSRYLVKRTGEKVFLECVQDMDHENMFWYRQDPGLGLRLIYFSYDVKMKEKGDIPEGYSVSREKKERFSLILESASTNQTSMYLCATFVLTEAFFGQGTRLTVV.

The chain uses TRBV7-2 and TRBJ2-7; the D gene could be TRBD1 or TRBD2 (5 bases each). Germline V lookup: CDR1 SGHTA, CDR2 FQGNSA. The V end was cut by 3 bases, the J end by 3 bases, with 12 bases between. The CDR3 contains 14 residues. The CDR3 is CASSLGRANYEQYF. CDR3 nucleotides: TGTGCCAGCAGCTTGGGACGGGCGAACTACGAGCAGTACTTC. Filled out from reference TRBV7-2 and TRBJ2-7, the complete variable domain reads GAGVSQSPSNKVTEKGKDVELRCDPISGHTALYWYRQSLGQGLEFLIYFQGNSAPDKSGLPSDRFSAERTGGSVSTLTIQRTQQEDSAVYLCASSLGRANYEQYFGPGTRLTVT.

This sequence joins TRBV4-2 and TRBJ1-4; D ambiguous. This CDR3 region has 14 residues. The germline CDR1 and CDR2 sequences are LGHNA and YNFKEQ. V lost 4 bases and J lost 8, with 14 bases in between. The CDR3 is CASSLRANEEKLFF. The CDR3 DNA sequence: TGTGCCAGCAGCCTTAGGGCCAATGAAGAAAAACTGTTTTTT.

The V and J genes are TRBV21-1 and TRBJ2-2; the D segment call TRBD1 is taken from the table without a DNA check. TRBV21-1 represents a pseudogene. The CDR3 runs 16 residues. DNA for the CDR3: TGTGCCAGCAGCAAAGGGGGGCGCCGAGTAACCGGGGAGCTGTTTTTT. Translation: CASSKGGRRVTGELFF.

On this clone: Relative to the germline gene, one junction end is altered; a read error may explain this. V and J are TRBV7-7 and TRBJ2-5; 7 nucleotides align to TRBD2. The CDR3 runs 13 residues. The germline gives CDR1 SSHAT, CDR2 FNYEAQ (reference sequence). The CDR3 nucleotides read TGTGCTAGCAGCCGCGGACTAGAAGAGACCCAGTACTTC. Its translation is CASSRGLEETQYF.

The chain is built from TRBV27 and TRBJ2-7, with TRBD2 matching over 10 bases. The CDR3 consists of 14 residues. CDR1 is MNHEY, CDR2 SMNVEV, per germline (reference sequence). The V gene end was trimmed by 7 bases and the J gene end by 2 bases; junction bases not matched to a gene: 5. The CDR3 sequence is CASIRAGGTYEQYF. CDR3 DNA sequence: TGTGCCAGCATCCGAGCGGGAGGGACCTACGAGCAGTACTTC.

The chain couples TRBV18 to TRBJ1-1; D may be TRBD1 (5 bases). Trimming pared 6 bases from V and 1 base from J, leaving 12 bases between. The CDR3 extends over 14 amino acids. The germline V gene has CDR1 KGHSH and CDR2 LQKENI. CDR3 protein: CASSQNGQNTEAFF. As DNA, the CDR3 is TGTGCCAGCTCTCAAAACGGACAGAACACTGAAGCTTTCTTT. The full variable domain, with the rest looked up from reference TRBV18 and TRBJ1-1, is NAGVMQNPRHLVRRRGQEARLRCSPMKGHSHVYWYRQLPEEGLKFMVYLQKENIIDESGMPKERFSAEFPKEGPSILRIQQVVRGDSAAYFCASSQNGQNTEAFFGQGTRLTVV.

The V gene is TRBV3-1 (or the pseudogene TRBV3-2), the J gene TRBJ2-7; 9 nucleotides line up with TRBD2. Germline V lookup: CDR1 LGHDT, CDR2 YNNKEL (reference sequence). J gave up 0 bases and V 0 bases, and 12 bases lay outside the gene matches. The CDR3 length is 19 residues. The DNA of the CDR3 is TGTGCCAGCAGCCAAGAACGGTTTAGCGGGAGTTCGTCCTCCTACGAGCAGTACTTC. As protein: CASSQERFSGSSSSYEQYF.

The J gene is TRBJ2-6, the V gene TRBV28, with 10 bases matching TRBD1. With 8 bases clipped from V and 2 bases from J, the junction kept 3 bases outside the gene matches. The CDR3 covers 15 residues. Germline CDR1 and CDR2: MDHEN and SYDVKM. The CDR3 DNA reads as TGTGCCAGCCAAGGACAGGGGGCTGGGGCCAACGTCCTGACTTTC. It specifies CASQGQGAGANVLTF.

The J gene is TRBJ2-1, the V gene TRBV28; D not certain. Deletions cut 5 bases from V and 10 bases from J, with 9 bases between. The CDR3 sequence is 11 residues long. The germline CDR1 and CDR2 sequences are MDHEN and SYDVKM. The CDR3 coding sequence is TGTGCCAGCAGTCCCTTATCCGAGCAGTTCTTC. This sequence encodes CASSPLSEQFF.

The rearrangement joins TRBV27 to TRBJ2-1, with D unclear. The CDR3 contains 13 residues. Germline V lookup: CDR1 MNHEY, CDR2 SMNVEV (reference sequence). Trimming left V 4 bases short and J 5 bases short, with 9 bases between. The CDR3 region is CASSWGTNNEQFF. The CDR3 nucleotides read TGTGCCAGCAGTTGGGGAACCAACAATGAGCAGTTCTTC.